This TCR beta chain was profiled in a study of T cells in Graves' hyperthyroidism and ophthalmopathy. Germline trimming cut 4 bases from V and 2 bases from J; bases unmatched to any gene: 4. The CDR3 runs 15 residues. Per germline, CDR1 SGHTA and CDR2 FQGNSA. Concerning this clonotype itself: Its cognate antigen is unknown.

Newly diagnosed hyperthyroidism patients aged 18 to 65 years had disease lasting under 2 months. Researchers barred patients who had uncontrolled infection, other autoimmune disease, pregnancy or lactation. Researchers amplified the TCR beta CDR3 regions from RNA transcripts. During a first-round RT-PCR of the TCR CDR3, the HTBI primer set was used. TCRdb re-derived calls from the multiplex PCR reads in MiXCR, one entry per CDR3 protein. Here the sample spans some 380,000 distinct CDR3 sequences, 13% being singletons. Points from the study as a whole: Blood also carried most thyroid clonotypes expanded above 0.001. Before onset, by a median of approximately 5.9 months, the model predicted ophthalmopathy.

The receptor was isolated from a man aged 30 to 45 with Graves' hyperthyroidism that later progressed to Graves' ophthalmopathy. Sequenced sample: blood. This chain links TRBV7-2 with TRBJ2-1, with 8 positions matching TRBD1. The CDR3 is CASSSTGDTYNEQFF. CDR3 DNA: TGTGCCAGCAGCTCGACAGGGGATACCTACAATGAGCAGTTCTTC.